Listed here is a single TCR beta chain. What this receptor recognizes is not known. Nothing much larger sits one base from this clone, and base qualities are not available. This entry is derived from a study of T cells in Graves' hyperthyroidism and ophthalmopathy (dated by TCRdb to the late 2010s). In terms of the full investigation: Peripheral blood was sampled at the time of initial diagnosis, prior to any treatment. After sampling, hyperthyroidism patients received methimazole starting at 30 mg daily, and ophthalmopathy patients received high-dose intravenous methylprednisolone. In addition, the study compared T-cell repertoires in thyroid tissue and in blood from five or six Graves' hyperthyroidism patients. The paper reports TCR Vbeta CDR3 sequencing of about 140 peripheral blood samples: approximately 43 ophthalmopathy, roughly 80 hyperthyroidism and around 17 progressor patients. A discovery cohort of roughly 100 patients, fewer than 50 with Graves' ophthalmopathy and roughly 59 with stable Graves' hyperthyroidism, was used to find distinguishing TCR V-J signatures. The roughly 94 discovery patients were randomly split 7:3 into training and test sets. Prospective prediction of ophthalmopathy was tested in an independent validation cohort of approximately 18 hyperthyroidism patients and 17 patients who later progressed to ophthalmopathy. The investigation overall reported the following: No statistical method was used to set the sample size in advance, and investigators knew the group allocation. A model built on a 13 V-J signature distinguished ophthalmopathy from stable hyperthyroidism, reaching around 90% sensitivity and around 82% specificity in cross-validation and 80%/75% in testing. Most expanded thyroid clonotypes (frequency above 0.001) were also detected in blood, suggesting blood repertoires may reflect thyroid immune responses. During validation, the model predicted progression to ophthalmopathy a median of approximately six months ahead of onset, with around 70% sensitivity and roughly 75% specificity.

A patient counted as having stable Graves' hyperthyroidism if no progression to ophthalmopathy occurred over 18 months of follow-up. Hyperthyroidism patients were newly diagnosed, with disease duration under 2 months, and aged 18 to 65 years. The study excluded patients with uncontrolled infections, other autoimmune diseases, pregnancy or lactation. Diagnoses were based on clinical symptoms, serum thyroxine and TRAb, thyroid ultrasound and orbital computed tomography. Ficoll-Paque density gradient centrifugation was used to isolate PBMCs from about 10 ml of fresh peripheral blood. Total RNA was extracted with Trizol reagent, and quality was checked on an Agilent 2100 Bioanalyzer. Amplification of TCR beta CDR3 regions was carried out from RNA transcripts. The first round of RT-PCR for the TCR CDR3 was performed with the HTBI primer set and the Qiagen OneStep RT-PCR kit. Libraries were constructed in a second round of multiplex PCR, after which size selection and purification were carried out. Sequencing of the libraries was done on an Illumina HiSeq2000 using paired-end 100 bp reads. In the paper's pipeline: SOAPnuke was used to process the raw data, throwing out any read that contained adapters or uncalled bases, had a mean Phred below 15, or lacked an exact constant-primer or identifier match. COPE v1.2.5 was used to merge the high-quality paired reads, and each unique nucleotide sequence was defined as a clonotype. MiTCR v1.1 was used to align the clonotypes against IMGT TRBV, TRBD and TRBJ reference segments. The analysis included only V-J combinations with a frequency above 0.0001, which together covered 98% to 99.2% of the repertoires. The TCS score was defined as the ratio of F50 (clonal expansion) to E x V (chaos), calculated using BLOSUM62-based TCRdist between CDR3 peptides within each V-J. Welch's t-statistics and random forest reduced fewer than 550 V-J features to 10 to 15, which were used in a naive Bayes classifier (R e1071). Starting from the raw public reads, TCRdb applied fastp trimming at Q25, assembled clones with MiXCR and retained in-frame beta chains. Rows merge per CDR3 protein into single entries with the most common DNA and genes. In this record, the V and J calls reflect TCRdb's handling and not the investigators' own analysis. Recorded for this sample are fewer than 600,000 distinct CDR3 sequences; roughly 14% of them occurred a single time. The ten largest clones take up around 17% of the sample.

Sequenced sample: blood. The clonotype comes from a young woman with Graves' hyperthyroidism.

The CDR3 region: CASSLSRQGETQYF. In nucleotides, the sequence is TGTGCCAGCAGTTTGAGTAGGCAAGGAGAGACCCAGTACTTC. Recombination joined TRBV6-1 with TRBJ2-5, with the D gene uncertain. The germline V gene provides CDR1 MNHNS and CDR2 SASEGT. Deletion took 5 bases off V and 4 bases off J, with a span of 14 bases between the germline ends. Inclusive of the bounding cysteine and phenylalanine, the CDR3 is 14 residues long. CDR3 DNA only is kept here, 42 bases in frame from base 1.